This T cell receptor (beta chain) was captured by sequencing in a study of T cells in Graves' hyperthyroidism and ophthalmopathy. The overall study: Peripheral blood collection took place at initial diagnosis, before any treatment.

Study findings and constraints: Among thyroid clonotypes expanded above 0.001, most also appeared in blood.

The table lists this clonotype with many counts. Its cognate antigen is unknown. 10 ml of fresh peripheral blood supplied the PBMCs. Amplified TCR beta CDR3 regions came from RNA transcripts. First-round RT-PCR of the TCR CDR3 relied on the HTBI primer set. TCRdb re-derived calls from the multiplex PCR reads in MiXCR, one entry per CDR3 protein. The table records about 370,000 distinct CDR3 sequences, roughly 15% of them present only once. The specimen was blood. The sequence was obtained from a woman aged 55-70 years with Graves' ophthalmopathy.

Here the CDR3 DNA reads TGCAGTGCTACAGGGAAGGAGACCCAGTACTTC. It yields the protein CSATGKETQYF. The rearrangement uses TRBV20-1 and TRBJ2-5; maybe TRBD1 (5 bases). Germline CDR1 reads DFQATT; CDR2 reads SNEGSKA (reference sequence). The CDR3 covers 11 residues. V was trimmed by 4 bases and J by 5 bases, leaving 8 bases between them.